This paragraph reports one T cell receptor (beta chain). Its antigen is as yet unknown. This record belongs to a study of cytomegalovirus exposure and HLA in healthy donors. The primer mix had 60 Vbeta and 13 Jbeta primers. Original data processing: Unique TCR beta chains numbered approximately 80 million in a later analysis, with around 10 million shared. Assay used: immunoSEQ multiplex PCR; TCRdb lists only in-frame clones, some missing. For V, J and clone size, that table is used; D and trimming come from the DNA. Here the sample spans 140,000 to 150,000 clones, around 84% being singletons. Study-wide points: As a later analysis revealed, most CMV-associated TCR beta chains appeared HLA-restricted. Immune exposure was documented only through CMV serostatus.

V lost 7 bases and J lost 3, with 10 bases in between. CDR1 SNHLY and CDR2 FYNNEI come from the germline V gene. The CDR3 loop spans 13 amino acids. The chain carries TRBV2 and TRBJ1-5, with D perhaps matching TRBD1 (5 bases). Sequencing was done on a sample of PBMCs. The sequence derives from a man between 35 and 55 years old in good health and CMV-seropositive. The CDR3 here is CASKVQVNQPQHF. The CDR3 DNA follows: TGTGCCAGCAAGGTACAGGTCAATCAGCCCCAGCATTTT.